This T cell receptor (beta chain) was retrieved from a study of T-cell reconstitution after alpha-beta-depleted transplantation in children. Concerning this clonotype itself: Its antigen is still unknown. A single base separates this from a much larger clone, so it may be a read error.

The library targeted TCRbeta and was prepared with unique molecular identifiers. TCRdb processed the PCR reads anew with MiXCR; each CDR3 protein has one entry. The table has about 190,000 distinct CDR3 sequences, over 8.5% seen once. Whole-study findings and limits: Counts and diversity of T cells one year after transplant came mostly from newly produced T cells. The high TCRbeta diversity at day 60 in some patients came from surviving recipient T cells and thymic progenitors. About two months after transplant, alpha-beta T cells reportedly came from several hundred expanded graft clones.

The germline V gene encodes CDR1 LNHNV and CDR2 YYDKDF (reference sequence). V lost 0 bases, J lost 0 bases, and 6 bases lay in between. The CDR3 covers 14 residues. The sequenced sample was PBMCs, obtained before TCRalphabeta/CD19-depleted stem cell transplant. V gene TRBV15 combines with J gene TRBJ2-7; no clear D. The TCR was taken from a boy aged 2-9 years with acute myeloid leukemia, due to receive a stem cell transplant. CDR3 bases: TGTGCCACCAGCAGAGAACCTTACTCCTACGAGCAGTACTTC. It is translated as CATSREPYSYEQYF.